Listed below are T cell receptor beta chains from one sample, sequenced in a study of regulatory T cells in long-lasting Graves disease. TCRdb reprocessed the multiplex PCR reads with MiXCR, giving one entry per CDR3 protein. Seen here are over 350,000 distinct CDR3 sequences, around 15% observed once, and the top ten hold approximately 15%. These data also formed part of another study, on T cells in Graves' hyperthyroidism and ophthalmopathy.

Sample: peripheral blood mononuclear cells (PBMCs), taken at new diagnosis, from a patient treated with antithyroid drugs. The receptors stem from a woman in her 50s with Graves disease. Each CDR3 is given with its conserved first and last residue. Each record gives: CDR3 protein, J gene, V gene, clone size, CDR3 length. Expanded clones are given a class, and other clones once, few, many or no size at all.

CDR3aa: CASSERAPLLRRKKLFF; j_gene: TRBJ1-4; v_gene: TRBV6-1; abundance: many; len: 17
CDR3aa: CASSLGTGLNTEAFF; j_gene: TRBJ1-1; v_gene: TRBV7-9; abundance: many; len: 15
CDR3aa: CASSSLTGRVGEQYF; j_gene: TRBJ2-7; v_gene: TRBV19; abundance: few; len: 15
CDR3aa: CAGSWKEAAPLHF; j_gene: TRBJ1-6; v_gene: TRBV7-3; abundance: few; len: 13
CDR3aa: CASTLDRGGYGYTF; j_gene: TRBJ1-2; v_gene: TRBV6-1; abundance: few; len: 14
CDR3aa: CASSLAPGAANQETQYF; j_gene: TRBJ2-5; v_gene: TRBV12-3/TRBV12-4; abundance: many; len: 17
CDR3aa: CASSQSRQEAYEQYF; j_gene: TRBJ2-7; v_gene: TRBV3-1; abundance: many; len: 15
CDR3aa: CSAPVGGSTDTQYF; j_gene: TRBJ2-3; v_gene: TRBV20-1; abundance: many; len: 14
CDR3aa: CASSLWAGGPTYEQYF; j_gene: TRBJ2-7; v_gene: TRBV27; abundance: few; len: 16
CDR3aa: CASSRSGSNIQYF; j_gene: TRBJ2-4; v_gene: TRBV2; abundance: -; len: 13
CDR3aa: CASSSAGLAGYEQYF; j_gene: TRBJ2-7; v_gene: TRBV13; abundance: many; len: 15
CDR3aa: CASSPMDGTQETQYF; j_gene: TRBJ2-5; v_gene: TRBV18; abundance: few; len: 15
CDR3aa: CAWSTGTGSGNTIYF; j_gene: TRBJ1-3; v_gene: TRBV30; abundance: many; len: 15
CDR3aa: CASIGGGLGTDTQYF; j_gene: TRBJ2-3; v_gene: TRBV27; abundance: many; len: 15
CDR3aa: CAISESAATGNQPQHF; j_gene: TRBJ1-5; v_gene: TRBV10-3; abundance: many; len: 16
CDR3aa: CASGFWSSYEQYF; j_gene: TRBJ2-7; v_gene: TRBV2; abundance: many; len: 13
CDR3aa: CAWGNEQFF; j_gene: TRBJ2-1; v_gene: TRBV30; abundance: many; len: 9
CDR3aa: CASSQNRVGTQYF; j_gene: TRBJ2-3; v_gene: TRBV3-1; abundance: many; len: 13
CDR3aa: CASREQVSGNTIYF; j_gene: TRBJ1-3; v_gene: TRBV6-1; abundance: -; len: 14
CDR3aa: CSARRSGPYNEQFF; j_gene: TRBJ2-1; v_gene: TRBV20-1; abundance: few; len: 14
CDR3aa: CAWTSGRREQYF; j_gene: TRBJ2-7; v_gene: TRBV30; abundance: many; len: 12
CDR3aa: CASSLGGSGPHEQYF; j_gene: TRBJ2-7; v_gene: TRBV5-1; abundance: few; len: 15
CDR3aa: CASSFRDSTYEQYF; j_gene: TRBJ2-7; v_gene: TRBV18; abundance: few; len: 14
CDR3aa: CAWSDQGTEAFF; j_gene: TRBJ1-1; v_gene: TRBV30; abundance: many; len: 12
CDR3aa: CASGDSKPYNTGELVF; j_gene: TRBJ2-2; v_gene: TRBV19; abundance: -; len: 16
CDR3aa: CASRLGTSGANEQFF; j_gene: TRBJ2-1; v_gene: TRBV3-1; abundance: -; len: 15
CDR3aa: CASSEGLGWAEQFF; j_gene: TRBJ2-1; v_gene: TRBV2; abundance: few; len: 14
CDR3aa: CASSIHRGQPQHF; j_gene: TRBJ1-5; v_gene: TRBV19; abundance: few; len: 13
CDR3aa: CASSLPEVGEAFF; j_gene: TRBJ1-1; v_gene: TRBV5-1; abundance: -; len: 13
CDR3aa: CASSPGLAVTGELFF; j_gene: TRBJ2-2; v_gene: TRBV7-3; abundance: -; len: 15
CDR3aa: CASSLEAGGPTGTQYF; j_gene: TRBJ2-3; v_gene: TRBV5-1; abundance: few; len: 16
CDR3aa: CASSPRAGSSYEQYF; j_gene: TRBJ2-7; v_gene: TRBV6-1; abundance: many; len: 15
CDR3aa: CASSLLRANTGELFF; j_gene: TRBJ2-2; v_gene: TRBV5-6; abundance: few; len: 15
CDR3aa: CASSVLREASYEQYF; j_gene: TRBJ2-7; v_gene: TRBV5-1; abundance: many; len: 15
CDR3aa: CASSYGGARYEQYF; j_gene: TRBJ2-7; v_gene: TRBV6-2/TRBV6-3; abundance: few; len: 14
CDR3aa: CASSLGAGGIDEQYF; j_gene: TRBJ2-7; v_gene: TRBV5-1; abundance: few; len: 15
CDR3aa: CSTLGSSYNEQFF; j_gene: TRBJ2-1; v_gene: TRBV20-1; abundance: few; len: 13
CDR3aa: CASSFSAGLAYEQYF; j_gene: TRBJ2-7; v_gene: TRBV7-9; abundance: few; len: 15
CDR3aa: CASSFQGANTEAFF; j_gene: TRBJ1-1; v_gene: TRBV7-9; abundance: -; len: 14
CDR3aa: CASNLQGMGEQYF; j_gene: TRBJ2-7; v_gene: TRBV28; abundance: many; len: 13